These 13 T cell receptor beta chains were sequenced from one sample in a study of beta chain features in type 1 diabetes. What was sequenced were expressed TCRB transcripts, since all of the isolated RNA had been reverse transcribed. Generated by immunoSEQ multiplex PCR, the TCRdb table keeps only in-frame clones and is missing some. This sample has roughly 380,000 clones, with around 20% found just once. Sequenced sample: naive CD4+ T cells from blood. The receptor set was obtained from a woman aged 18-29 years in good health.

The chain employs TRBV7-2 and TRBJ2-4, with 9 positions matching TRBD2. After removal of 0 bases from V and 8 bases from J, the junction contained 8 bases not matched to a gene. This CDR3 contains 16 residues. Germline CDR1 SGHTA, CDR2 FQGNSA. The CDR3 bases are TGTGCCAGCAGCTTAGCGGGCGGGGGGGCCCAGTACATTCAGTACTTC. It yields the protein CASSLAGGGAQYIQYF.

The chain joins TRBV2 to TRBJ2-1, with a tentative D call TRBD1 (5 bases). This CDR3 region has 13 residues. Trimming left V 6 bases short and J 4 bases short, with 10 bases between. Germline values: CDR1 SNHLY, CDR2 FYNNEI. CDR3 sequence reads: CASRTGAYNEQFF. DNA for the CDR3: TGTGCCAGCAGGACTGGGGCGTACAATGAGCAGTTCTTC. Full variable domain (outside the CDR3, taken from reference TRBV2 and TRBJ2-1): EPEVTQTPSHQVTQMGQEVILRCVPISNHLYFYWYRQILGQKVEFLVSFYNNEISEKSEIFDDQFSVERPDGSNFTLKIRSTKLEDSAMYFCASRTGAYNEQFFGPGTRLTVL.

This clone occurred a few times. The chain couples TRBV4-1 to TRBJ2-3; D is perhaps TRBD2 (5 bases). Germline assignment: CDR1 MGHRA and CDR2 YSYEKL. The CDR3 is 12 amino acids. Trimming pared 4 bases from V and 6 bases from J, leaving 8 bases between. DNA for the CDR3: TGCGCCAGCAGCCGGGAGTTCGATACGCAGTATTTT. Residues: CASSREFDTQYF.

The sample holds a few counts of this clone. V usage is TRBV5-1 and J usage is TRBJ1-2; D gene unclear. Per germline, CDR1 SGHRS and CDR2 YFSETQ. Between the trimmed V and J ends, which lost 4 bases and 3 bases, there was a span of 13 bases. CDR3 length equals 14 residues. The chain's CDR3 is CASSIIGSDYGYTF. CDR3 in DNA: TGCGCCAGCAGCATCATTGGCAGCGACTATGGCTACACCTTC.

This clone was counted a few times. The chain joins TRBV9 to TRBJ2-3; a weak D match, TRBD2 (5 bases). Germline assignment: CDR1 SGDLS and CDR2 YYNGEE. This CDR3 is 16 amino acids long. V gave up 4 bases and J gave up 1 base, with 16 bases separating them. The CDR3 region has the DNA TGTGCCAGCAGCTATGACGCAGGAGGAGGCACAGATACGCAGTATTTT. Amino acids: CASSYDAGGGTDTQYF.

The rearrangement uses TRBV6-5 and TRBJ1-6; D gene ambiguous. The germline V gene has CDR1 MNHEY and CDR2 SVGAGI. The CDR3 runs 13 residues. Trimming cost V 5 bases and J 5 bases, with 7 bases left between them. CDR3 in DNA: TGTGCCAGCAGTCCACAACATAATTCACCCCTCCACTTT. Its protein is CASSPQHNSPLHF.

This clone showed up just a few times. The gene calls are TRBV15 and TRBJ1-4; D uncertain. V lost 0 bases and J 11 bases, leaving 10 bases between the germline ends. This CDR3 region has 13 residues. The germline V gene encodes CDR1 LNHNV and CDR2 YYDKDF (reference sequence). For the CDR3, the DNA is TGTGCCACCAGCAGAGATGGAAGGGAGAAACTGTTTTTT. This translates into CATSRDGREKLFF.

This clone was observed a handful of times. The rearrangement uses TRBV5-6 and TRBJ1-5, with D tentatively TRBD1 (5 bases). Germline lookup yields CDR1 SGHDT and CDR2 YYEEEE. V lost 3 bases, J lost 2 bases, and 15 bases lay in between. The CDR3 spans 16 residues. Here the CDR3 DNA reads TGTGCCAGCAGCTCGGGAGGGAGAGGGGGCAATCAGCCCCAGCATTTT. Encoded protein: CASSSGGRGGNQPQHF.

CDR3 sequence reads: CASSDRSDLPHMGELFF. CDR3 sequence (DNA): TGTGCCAGCAGCGACCGCTCAGACTTGCCACACATGGGGGAGCTGTTTTTT. This sequence joins TRBV9 and TRBJ2-2; D not resolved. There are 17 residues in the CDR3. Germline V CDR1 and CDR2: SGDLS, YYNGEE. V lost 3 bases and J lost 8, with 23 bases in between.

The CDR3 loop is CASRVSGANVLTF. CDR3 nucleotide sequence: TGTGCCTCCAGGGTCTCTGGGGCCAACGTCCTGACTTTC. The chain combines TRBV30 with TRBJ2-6; the D gene is possibly TRBD1 (5 bases). From germline, CDR1 is GTSNPN and CDR2 SVGIG (reference sequence). The CDR3 contains 13 residues. The V and J ends lost 7 bases and 0 bases respectively, with 7 bases between them.

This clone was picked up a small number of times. CDR3 region: CASRQGADEQYF. CDR3 sequence (DNA): TGCGCCAGCAGGCAGGGGGCGGACGAGCAGTACTTC. The V call is TRBV5-1, the J call TRBJ2-7, with 8 positions matching TRBD1. Germline V gene data show CDR1 as SGHRS and CDR2 as YFSETQ. J lost 5 bases, V lost 5 bases, and 3 bases had no gene match. The CDR3 is 12 residues long.

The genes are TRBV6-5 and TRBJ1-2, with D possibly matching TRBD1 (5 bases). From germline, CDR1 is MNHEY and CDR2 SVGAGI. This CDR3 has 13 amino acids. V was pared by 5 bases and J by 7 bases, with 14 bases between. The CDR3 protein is CASSQGVIGGYTF. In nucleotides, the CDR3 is TGTGCCAGCAGTCAGGGTGTAATTGGTGGCTACACCTTC.

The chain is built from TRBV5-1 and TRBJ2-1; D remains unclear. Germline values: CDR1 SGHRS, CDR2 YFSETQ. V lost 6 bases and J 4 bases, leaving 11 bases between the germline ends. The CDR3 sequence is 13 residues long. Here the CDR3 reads CASTEAPYNEQFF. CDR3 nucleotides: TGCGCCAGCACAGAGGCCCCTTACAATGAGCAGTTCTTC.